These 11 T cell receptor beta chains share one sample of origin, sequenced in a study of beta chain features in type 1 diabetes (dated by TCRdb to 2016 to 2019). The study at large found these results: A moderate but significant shortening of TCRB CDR3 length was observed in type 1 diabetes patients in all four CD4+ subsets.

These TCRs are of unknown antigen specificity. The library was prepared using the immunoSEQ multiplex PCR assay. All of the isolated RNA was reverse transcribed with the High Capacity cDNA Reverse Transcription Kit, so expressed TCRB transcripts were sequenced. The clones in this table, taken by TCRdb from immuneACCESS, are in-frame only. Not every clone is retained; where verified, under half of the shortfall comes from an unresolved V gene, and the cause of the rest is unknown. For this sample the table gives about 660,000 clones, of which roughly an eighth were detected only once. The top ten constitute less than 0.04% of the sample. Material: naive CD4+ T cells from blood. The cell subset or site label, as the study defines it: true naive CD4+ T cells. The receptors shown here come from a man aged 18 to 30 with type 1 diabetes.

This chain links TRBV4-3 with TRBJ2-7, with D unresolved. The ends were cut back, 0 bases at V and 4 bases at J, with 19 bases in the middle. The CDR3 sequence is 17 residues long. The germline CDR1 and CDR2 sequences are LGHNA and YSLEER. CDR3 nucleotides: TGCGCCAGCAGCCAAGATTTTGGGGTGGCGGCTCCATACGAGCAGTACTTC. This translates into CASSQDFGVAAPYEQYF.

This clone was found once. This rearrangement joins TRBV27 to TRBJ2-7; D is unresolved. CDR3 length: 13 amino acids. Germline V gene data show CDR1 as MNHEY and CDR2 as SMNVEV (reference sequence). The V end lost 5 bases, the J end lost 7 bases, and 15 bases lay between the germline ends. Here the CDR3 reads CASSPPRLSEQYF. For the CDR3, the DNA is TGTGCCAGCAGTCCCCCAAGGTTGAGTGAGCAGTACTTC.

The chain uses TRBV28 and TRBJ1-2; TRBD1 might be the D (5 bases). CDR3 size: 15 residues. Trimming shortened V by 5 bases and J by 0 bases, and 13 bases separated the two germline ends. CDR1 and CDR2 from the germline V gene are MDHEN and SYDVKM. The CDR3 loop is CASSPHGGTNYGYTF. The CDR3 bases are TGTGCCAGCAGTCCCCACGGGGGTACTAACTATGGCTACACCTTC.

In this sample, this clone turned up a few times. The CDR3 protein is CASSPGQGGYEQYF. Here the CDR3 DNA reads TGTGCCAGCAGCCCGGGACAGGGAGGGTACGAGCAGTACTTC. This chain uses TRBV7-9 with TRBJ2-7; 9 bases are shared with TRBD1. The J segment lost 4 bases and the V segment lost 5 bases, leaving 6 bases of the junction unmatched. Germline V gene sequence: CDR1 SEHNR, CDR2 FQNEAQ (reference sequence). The CDR3 is made up of 14 amino acids.

The chain is built from TRBV29-1 and TRBJ1-1, with no clear D. The V gene lost 3 bases and the J gene lost 3 bases, with 8 bases spanning the gap. Germline V gene lookup returns CDR1 SQVTM and CDR2 ANQGSEA. The CDR3 is made up of 12 amino acids. The CDR3 nucleotides are TGCAGCGTTGACGGGGTTGACACTGAAGCTTTCTTT. It specifies CSVDGVDTEAFF.

The rearrangement joins TRBV5-1 to TRBJ2-2; D is unresolved. V shed 5 bases and J shed 1 base, with 12 bases lying between them. Germline CDR1 SGHRS, CDR2 YFSETQ. The CDR3 runs 15 residues. For the CDR3, the DNA is TGCGCCAGCAGAATGTCCGCTGGGAACACCGGGGAGCTGTTTTTT. It specifies CASRMSAGNTGELFF.

The CDR3 DNA reads as TGTGCCAGCAGCTTAAGTGGCGAGGGCTACACCTTC. Translated: CASSLSGEGYTF. V is TRBV7-3 and J is TRBJ1-2; no clear D gene. Trimming removed 1 base at V and 8 bases at J, with 8 bases between. Germline V lookup: CDR1 SGHTA, CDR2 FQGTGA. This CDR3 region has 12 residues.

This clone turned up a few times. The rearrangement links TRBV7-2 to TRBJ1-5; TRBD1 is a possible D gene (5 bases). The germline V and J ends were trimmed by 5 bases and 4 bases, with 12 bases remaining between them. The CDR3 extends over 14 amino acids. From germline, CDR1 is SGHTA and CDR2 FQGNSA. In DNA, the CDR3 is TGTGCCAGCAGCCCGGTGGGGACGAATCAGCCCCAGCATTTT. Its protein is CASSPVGTNQPQHF.

The rearrangement links TRBV29-1 to TRBJ1-2, with 7 bases that match TRBD1. Germline V gives CDR1 SQVTM, CDR2 ANQGSEA. This CDR3 spans 15 amino acids. V trimming: 4 bases; J trimming: 6 bases; junction bases outside the gene matches: 14. The CDR3 coding sequence is TGCAGCGTTGGAGGCAGGGGGAAAAAAATAGATGGCTACACCTTC. Its translation: CSVGGRGKKIDGYTF.

This clone was observed a few times. This chain uses TRBV30 with TRBJ1-2, with D perhaps TRBD1 (6 bases). Trimming cost V 3 bases and J 5 bases, with 13 bases left between them. Germline loops: CDR1 GTSNPN, CDR2 SVGIG (reference sequence). The CDR3 contains 13 residues. In DNA, the CDR3 is TGTGCCTGGAGAACAGGGCGATCGTATGGCTACACCTTC. This gives the protein CAWRTGRSYGYTF. The full variable domain, in which reference TRBV30 and TRBJ1-2 provide the parts outside the CDR3, is SQTIHQWPATLVQPVGSPLSLECTVEGTSNPNLYWYRQAAGRGLQLLFYSVGIGQISSEVPQNLSASRPQDRQFILSSKKLLLSDSGFYLCAWRTGRSYGYTFGSGTRLTVV.

There are a few counts of this clone. This chain connects TRBV14 to TRBJ2-1; D gene ambiguous. The CDR3 length is 15 residues. Per the germline V gene, CDR1 is SGHDN and CDR2 is FVKESK. Trimming removed 4 bases at V and 12 bases at J, with 22 bases between. The CDR3 nucleotides are TGTGCCAGCAGCCCCCCCCTAAACGTTTGGGATTGGCAGTTCTTC. Encoded protein: CASSPPLNVWDWQFF.